The 18 T cell receptor beta chains below were found in one sample sequenced in a study of graft-versus-host responses after intestinal transplantation. Grafts had their tissue processed, releasing intraepithelial and lamina propria lymphocytes. Assay used: immunoSEQ multiplex PCR; TCRdb lists only in-frame clones, some missing. The data show around 23,000 clones, around three quarters seen once. The starting material was ileum tissue, obtained 12 days after intestinal transplant. Every receptor here comes from a human patient who received an intestinal transplant, so some T cells may come from the graft donor.

The chain recombines TRBV6-5 with TRBJ1-2; 8 nucleotides align to TRBD1. Germline CDR1 MNHEY, CDR2 SVGAGI. This CDR3 is built from 15 residues. With V trimmed by 4 bases and J by 5 bases, 9 bases remained unmatched. CDR3 sequence (DNA): TGTGCCAGCAGTTTCTCAGGGGGCGCAGGGTATGGCTACACCTTC. Its protein product is CASSFSGGAGYGYTF.

This clone was counted between two and nine times. V is TRBV5-4 and J is TRBJ2-3; 8 bases fit TRBD2. CDR1 and CDR2 from the germline V gene are SGHNT and YYREEE (reference sequence). Unmatched junction bases numbered 10, after V lost 5 bases and J lost 2 bases. This CDR3 region has 16 residues. DNA for the CDR3: TGTGCCAGCAGGCCCCCGGGGGGGTCTAACACAGATACGCAGTATTTT. This gives the protein CASRPPGGSNTDTQYF.

The CDR3 sequence: CSWGGMNTEAFF. The CDR3 DNA sequence: TGCAGCTGGGGAGGCATGAACACTGAAGCTTTCTTT. The chain combines TRBV29-1 with TRBJ1-1; no clear D gene. The CDR3 is made up of 12 amino acids. The germline V gene encodes CDR1 SQVTM and CDR2 ANQGSEA. Trimming stripped 8 bases from V and 0 bases from J, with 10 bases between.

V is TRBV6-5 and J is TRBJ2-3; tentative D call: TRBD1 (6 bases). The germline CDR1 and CDR2 sequences are MNHEY and SVGAGI. The CDR3 has 14 amino acids. Trimming took off 7 bases at V and 2 bases at J, with 13 bases between the two ends. This CDR3 is CASTPRQDTDTQYF. DNA for the CDR3: TGTGCCAGCACTCCGAGACAGGACACAGATACGCAGTATTTT.

This clone was recorded only once. The chain is built from TRBV7-3 and TRBJ2-5; D remains unclear. V was clipped by 6 bases and J by 1 base, with 15 bases between them. Germline CDR1 and CDR2: SGHTA and FQGTGA. The CDR3 spans 15 residues. CDR3 DNA: TGTGCCAGCAGTTCCGGTTTTTCCCCCCAAGAGACCCAGTACTTC. Residues: CASSSGFSPQETQYF.

The CDR3 loop reads CASCKTGYQPQHF. CDR3 nucleotide sequence: TGTGCCAGCTGTAAGACAGGTTATCAGCCCCAGCATTTT. This chain links TRBV6-1 with TRBJ1-5; weak D call: TRBD1 (6 bases). This CDR3 comprises 13 residues. Trimming pared 8 bases from V and 5 bases from J, leaving 13 bases between. Germline V gene lookup returns CDR1 MNHNS and CDR2 SASEGT.

The chain has TRBV2 and TRBJ2-1, with 10 bases identical to TRBD2. V was clipped by 7 bases and J by 8 bases; unmatched bases: 11. The CDR3 length is 15 residues. Germline V lookup: CDR1 SNHLY, CDR2 FYNNEI. CDR3 nucleotide sequence: TGTGCCAGCAAAATGGAACTAGCGGGATCCCATGAGCAGTTCTTC. Its translation: CASKMELAGSHEQFF.

This rearrangement joins TRBV4-2 to TRBJ2-4; 10 nucleotides align to TRBD2. CDR1 is LGHNA, CDR2 YNFKEQ, per germline. V was pared by 1 base and J by 6 bases, with 6 bases of the junction left unmatched. The CDR3 length is 16 residues. The CDR3 region is CASSQARSSGGNIQYF. The DNA of the CDR3 is TGTGCCAGCAGCCAAGCTCGTTCTAGCGGGGGAAACATTCAGTACTTC.

This clone is categorized as medium-sized. The chain is built from TRBV7-2 and TRBJ2-5; tentative D call: TRBD2 (5 bases). CDR3 length: 15 amino acids. V was pared by 1 base and J by 2 bases, with 11 bases between. Per the germline V gene, CDR1 is SGHTA and CDR2 is FQGNSA. In DNA, the CDR3 is TGTGCCAGCAGCTTAGGGGCTAGCCTGCAAGAGACCCAGTACTTC. This codes for CASSLGASLQETQYF.

The chain uses TRBV5-5 and TRBJ1-5; D possibly corresponds to TRBD1 (6 bases). V was shortened by 5 bases and J by 6 bases, with 15 bases between the two germline ends. The CDR3 loop spans 14 amino acids. Germline CDR1 is SGHKS and CDR2 is YYEKEE (reference sequence). The DNA for the CDR3 is TGTGCCAGCAGTCAGGGGTGGAACGGTCAGCCCCAGCATTTT. This encodes CASSQGWNGQPQHF. The full variable domain, in which reference TRBV5-5 and TRBJ1-5 provide the parts outside the CDR3, is DAGVTQSPTHLIKTRGQQVTLRCSPISGHKSVSWYQQVLGQGPQFIFQYYEKEERGRGNFPDRFSARQFPNYSSELNVNALLLGDSALYLCASSQGWNGQPQHFGDGTRLSIL.

This clone was counted a single time. The gene calls are TRBV5-4 and TRBJ2-5; D remains ambiguous. From germline, CDR1 is SGHNT and CDR2 YYREEE (reference sequence). The CDR3 has 13 amino acids. Trimming took off 0 bases at V and 1 base at J, with 4 bases between the two ends. As DNA, the CDR3 is TGTGCCAGCAGCTTGGACGGCCAAGAGACCCAGTACTTC. Protein: CASSLDGQETQYF.

J is TRBJ2-2 and V is TRBV7-2, with 7 bases identical to TRBD1. Losses at the gene ends were 5 bases for V and 5 bases for J; bases not matched to a gene: 2. The CDR3 is made up of 13 amino acids. From germline, CDR1 is SGHTA and CDR2 FQGNSA. CDR3 in DNA: TGTGCCAGCAGCCAACAGGGGACCGGGGAGCTGTTTTTT. It specifies CASSQQGTGELFF.

This rearrangement joins TRBV7-2 to TRBJ2-7; 9 bases line up with TRBD1. This CDR3 has 16 residues. The trim removed 1 base at V and 4 bases at J, leaving 8 bases unmatched. From germline, CDR1 is SGHTA and CDR2 FQGNSA. Here the CDR3 reads CASSLGPVTGGYEQYF. The CDR3 DNA sequence: TGTGCCAGCAGCTTAGGTCCAGTGACAGGGGGATACGAGCAGTACTTC.

This clone was seen only once. V usage is TRBV4-1 and J usage is TRBJ2-7, with 11 bases lining up with TRBD2. This CDR3 has 16 residues. V shed 0 bases and J 8 bases; nucleotides not matched to a gene: 9. The germline V gene encodes CDR1 MGHRA and CDR2 YSYEKL. CDR3 DNA sequence: TGCGCCAGCAGCCAAGAGGGGACTAGCGGTAGTAGGAAGCAGTACTTC. This encodes CASSQEGTSGSRKQYF.

The genes are TRBV9 and TRBJ1-5; no reliable D call. The V end lost 0 bases, the J end lost 8 bases, and 15 bases lay between the germline ends. This CDR3 contains 15 residues. Germline V lookup: CDR1 SGDLS, CDR2 YYNGEE. CDR3 DNA sequence: TGTGCCAGCAGCGTAGATGAGGGATGGGGAAAGCCCCAGCATTTT. This gives the protein CASSVDEGWGKPQHF.

The chain links TRBV2 to TRBJ2-7; TRBD2 matches 7 bases. The trim removed 8 bases at V and 0 bases at J, leaving 1 base unmatched. The CDR3 extends over 12 amino acids. The germline V gene has CDR1 SNHLY and CDR2 FYNNEI. The CDR3 DNA reads TGTGCCAGCCGGGACTACTCCTACGAGCAGTACTTC. This encodes CASRDYSYEQYF.

The chain couples TRBV7-2 to TRBJ2-2, with 7 nucleotides matching TRBD2. The CDR3 has 16 amino acids. From germline, CDR1 is SGHTA and CDR2 FQGNSA. The ends lost 2 bases at V and 5 bases at J; junction bases unmatched: 8. CDR3 DNA: TGTGCCAGCAGCTTATGGGCGGGAGCGGATACCGGGGAGCTGTTTTTT. Translating gives CASSLWAGADTGELFF.

This chain links TRBV4-1 with TRBJ2-1; TRBD2 aligns across 7 bases. After removal of 0 bases from V and 6 bases from J, the junction contained 8 bases not matched to a gene. Germline values: CDR1 MGHRA, CDR2 YSYEKL. The CDR3 spans 16 residues. The CDR3 sequence is CASSQDGAGVINEQFF. The DNA for the CDR3 is TGCGCCAGCAGCCAAGATGGGGCGGGAGTCATCAATGAGCAGTTCTTC.